Only one count was recorded for the clone carrying this T cell receptor beta chain. Germline lookup yields CDR1 MNHEY and CDR2 SMNVEV (reference sequence). The V gene end was trimmed by 8 bases and the J gene end by 6 bases; junction bases not matched to a gene: 9. The CDR3 is 14 amino acids. The data were taken from a study of blood T cell repertoires in COVID-19. Across the study: Collection of acute and convalescent COVID-19 samples took place in the United States, Italy and Spain. In each case, the material was cDNA or gDNA derived from T cells, B-cell-depleted T cells, or PBMCs.

As originally analysed: Reference gene primer amplification gave estimated nucleated cell counts. Data came from immunoSEQ multiplex PCR; TCRdb stores just in-frame clones and leaves some out. V and J calls and clone size are as listed in that table; D and trimming were resolved from the DNA. The sample consists of 150,000 to 200,000 clones, about 85% of them appearing once. V is TRBV27 and J is TRBJ2-7; 11 bases line up with TRBD2. The sample taken for sequencing was peripheral blood. The receptor was isolated from a human donor with acute or convalescent COVID-19. The donor label of this sample is uncertain. The CDR3 here is CASRVTSGVFEQYF. As DNA, the CDR3 is TGTGCCAGCCGTGTGACTAGCGGGGTTTTCGAGCAGTACTTC.